Listed here are 29 T cell receptor beta chains from one sample, sequenced in a study of blood T cell repertoires in COVID-19. The repertoire was sequenced with immunoSEQ multiplex PCR; TCRdb's copy has only in-frame clones and lacks some. Of 200,000 to 250,000 clones listed, roughly 84% were seen once; the top ten hold about 3.8%. The specimen sequenced was peripheral blood. All receptors derive from a woman aged 80 or older with acute or convalescent COVID-19.

V is TRBV7-9 and J is TRBJ1-6; TRBD1 might be the D (5 bases). V lost 3 bases, J lost 6 bases, and 9 bases lay in between. Germline CDR1 and CDR2: SEHNR and FQNEAQ (reference sequence). The CDR3 is 14 amino acids. The CDR3 nucleotides read TGTGCCAGCAGCTTGGGGACTGCTAATTCACCCCTCCACTTT. The encoded protein is CASSLGTANSPLHF.

This sequence joins TRBV9 and TRBJ2-4; D possibly corresponds to TRBD1 (8 bases). This CDR3 has 14 amino acids. The V gene's germline CDR1 is SGDLS and CDR2 YYNGEE. The V end lost 4 bases, the J end lost 8 bases, and 16 bases lay between the germline ends. CDR3 bases: TGTGCCAGCAGCCTCACAGGGGGGGTGGACATTCAGTACTTC. It translates to CASSLTGGVDIQYF.

In regard to this clone: An end of the junction does not agree with germline; a read error may underlie this. The same CDR3 also results from other DNA sequences found in this sample. The CDR3 DNA sequence: TGTGCCAGCAGCTTCTGGACGGGGAGCTATGGTTACACCTTC. It is translated as CASSFWTGSYGYTF. This rearrangement joins TRBV5-6 to TRBJ1-2; D uncertain. The CDR3 has 14 residues. The V gene's germline CDR1 is SGHDT and CDR2 YYEEEE.

The chain employs TRBV5-4 and TRBJ2-1, with 9 positions matching TRBD2. Germline V gives CDR1 SGHNT, CDR2 YYREEE (reference sequence). Trimming removed 2 bases from V and 6 bases from J; junction bases left unmatched: 3. The CDR3 covers 14 residues. CDR3 loop: CASSLSGGSNEQFF. In DNA, the CDR3 is TGTGCCAGCAGCTTAAGCGGGGGGAGCAATGAGCAGTTCTTC.

This sequence joins TRBV1 and TRBJ2-2; the table's D call, TRBD2, has no DNA check behind it. TRBV1 is termed a pseudogene. The CDR3 extends over 17 amino acids. CDR3 nucleotide sequence: TGCACCAGCAGCCACCCCGGGGGGCGGGGGGCCACCGGGGAGCTGTTTTTT. Amino acids: CTSSHPGGRGATGELFF.

The chain recombines TRBV5-6 with TRBJ2-5; 10 bases line up with TRBD2. CDR3 length: 15 residues. V lost 0 bases to trimming and J lost 6 bases; unmatched junction nucleotides: 5. Germline V gene data show CDR1 as SGHDT and CDR2 as YYEEEE. The CDR3 DNA reads as TGTGCCAGCAGCTTGGGTAGCGGGGGGCCCCAGACCCAGTACTTC. The encoded protein is CASSLGSGGPQTQYF.

The chain combines TRBV30 with TRBJ2-3, with 12 bases aligning to TRBD1. The germline V gene has CDR1 GTSNPN and CDR2 SVGIG (reference sequence). The CDR3 runs to 16 residues. V trimming: 0 bases; J trimming: 1 base; junction bases outside the gene matches: 2. The CDR3 sequence: CAWSVRDRGRTDTQYF. DNA of the CDR3: TGTGCCTGGAGTGTACGGGACAGGGGGCGCACAGATACGCAGTATTTT. The variable domain in full, with the rest retrieved from reference TRBV30 and TRBJ2-3, is SQTIHQWPATLVQPVGSPLSLECTVEGTSNPNLYWYRQAAGRGLQLLFYSVGIGQISSEVPQNLSASRPQDRQFILSSKKLLLSDSGFYLCAWSVRDRGRTDTQYFGPGTRLTVL.

The chain has TRBV19 and TRBJ2-5; TRBD1 matches 7 bases. Germline V lookup: CDR1 LNHDA, CDR2 SQIVND (reference sequence). CDR3 length: 13 residues. The V and J ends lost 5 bases and 2 bases, in that order; junction bases with no gene match: 2. The CDR3 here is CASSGTDQETQYF. The CDR3, as DNA: TGTGCCAGTAGTGGGACAGATCAAGAGACCCAGTACTTC.

This clone was counted a few times. This chain connects TRBV4-1 to TRBJ1-1, with unresolved D. V lost 3 bases and J lost 6, with 17 bases in between. The CDR3 extends over 15 amino acids. Looked up from germline, CDR1 is MGHRA and CDR2 is YSYEKL. In DNA, the CDR3 is TGCGCCAGCAGCCAGCCGTTACTTGTGAAAGCTGAAGCTTTCTTT. It yields the protein CASSQPLLVKAEAFF.

This clone was seen a handful of times. The chain is built from TRBV5-4 and TRBJ2-3, with D perhaps matching TRBD2 (5 bases). Trimming pared 0 bases from V and 1 base from J, leaving 9 bases between. Germline-derived CDR1 and CDR2 are SGHNT and YYREEE (reference sequence). This CDR3 region has 15 residues. The CDR3 here is CASSLVEDGTDTQYF. CDR3 nucleotides: TGTGCCAGCAGCTTGGTGGAGGACGGCACAGATACGCAGTATTTT.

The CDR3 bases are TGTGCCAGCAGCCCATTACAGGGGGCAAGGGGCTACACCTTC. Residues: CASSPLQGARGYTF. This rearrangement joins TRBV9 to TRBJ1-2; 9 positions match TRBD1. There are 14 residues in the CDR3. V lost 4 bases and J lost 8; bases outside the gene matches: 9. From germline, CDR1 is SGDLS and CDR2 YYNGEE.

This rearrangement joins TRBV6-5 to TRBJ1-6, with 8 bases fitting TRBD1. The CDR3 runs to 14 residues. The germline V gene encodes CDR1 MNHEY and CDR2 SVGAGI. V trimming: 4 bases; J trimming: 7 bases; junction bases outside the gene matches: 3. CDR3 bases: TGTGCCAGCAGTTCCACAGGGGGGAATTCACCCCTCCACTTT. Translation gives CASSSTGGNSPLHF.

The sample holds one count of this clone. The V and J genes are TRBV19 and TRBJ1-2; tentatively, D is TRBD1 (6 bases). The CDR3 is made up of 16 amino acids. V was trimmed by 2 bases and J by 2 bases, leaving 15 bases between them. CDR1 and CDR2 (germline): LNHDA, SQIVND (reference sequence). CDR3 DNA sequence: TGTGCCAGTAGTATAATAGGTAGGACAGCGAACTATGGCTACACCTTC. This sequence encodes CASSIIGRTANYGYTF.

Here the CDR3 DNA reads TGTGCCAGCCGTACAGGGGGCGCCTCCTACGAGCAGTACTTC. Its translation: CASRTGGASYEQYF. This rearrangement joins TRBV19 to TRBJ2-7; 9 nucleotides align to TRBD1. J gave up 0 bases and V 9 bases, and 6 bases lay outside the gene matches. The V gene's germline CDR1 is LNHDA and CDR2 SQIVND (reference sequence). The CDR3 consists of 14 residues.

The CDR3 is CASRRVSGANVLTF. CDR3 coding DNA: TGTGCCAGTAGGAGAGTCTCTGGGGCCAACGTCCTGACTTTC. The J gene is TRBJ2-6, the V gene TRBV19, with D hard to call. The CDR3 consists of 14 residues. Trimming cost V 6 bases and J 0 bases, with 6 bases left between them. In germline, CDR1 is LNHDA, CDR2 SQIVND (reference sequence).

The chain is built from TRBV18 and TRBJ2-1; TRBD2 aligns across 11 bases. Germline V CDR1 and CDR2: KGHSH, LQKENI. There are 16 residues in the CDR3. V lost 5 bases to trimming and J lost 6 bases; unmatched junction nucleotides: 9. As DNA, the CDR3 is TGTGCCAGCTCAAAGGATAGCGGGGGGGCCCCCAATGAGCAGTTCTTC. This translates into CASSKDSGGAPNEQFF. Filled out from reference TRBV18 and TRBJ2-1, the complete variable domain reads NAGVMQNPRHLVRRRGQEARLRCSPMKGHSHVYWYRQLPEEGLKFMVYLQKENIIDESGMPKERFSAEFPKEGPSILRIQQVVRGDSAAYFCASSKDSGGAPNEQFFGPGTRLTVL.

The V call is TRBV7-3, the J call TRBJ2-2, with 14 positions matching TRBD2. Germline V lookup: CDR1 SGHTA, CDR2 FQGTGA. Trimming at V came to 5 bases and at J to 4 bases, leaving 6 bases not matched to a gene. This CDR3 comprises 17 residues. Here the CDR3 DNA reads TGTGCCAGCAGCCCGGGGACTAGCGGGGGCCCCACCGGGGAGCTGTTTTTT. It is translated as CASSPGTSGGPTGELFF.

The chain employs TRBV28 and TRBJ1-2, with D hard to call. Trimming shortened V by 7 bases and J by 3 bases, and 24 bases separated the two germline ends. There are 17 residues in the CDR3. CDR1 is MDHEN and CDR2 is SYDVKM in the germline V gene. The CDR3 nucleotides read TGTGCCAGCACTCTAGGCCACGCTCCCGGCCAGTACTATGGCTACACCTTC. Translation: CASTLGHAPGQYYGYTF.

The chain carries TRBV6-5 and TRBJ2-7; 10 nucleotides agree with TRBD2. V shed 2 bases, J shed 5 bases, and the junction held 0 bases outside the gene matches. Looked up from germline, CDR1 is MNHEY and CDR2 is SVGAGI. The CDR3 spans 13 residues. The CDR3 nucleotides read TGTGCCAGCAGTTACACTAGCGGGAACGAGCAGTACTTC. Residues: CASSYTSGNEQYF.

V gene TRBV7-3 combines with J gene TRBJ1-1, with 9 bases identical to TRBD1. Germline assignment: CDR1 SGHTA and CDR2 FQGTGA. The CDR3 covers 16 residues. With V trimmed by 4 bases and J by 4 bases, 10 bases remained unmatched. CDR3 in amino acids: CASSWTGVSFGTEAFF. The CDR3 DNA follows: TGTGCCAGCAGCTGGACAGGGGTCTCCTTTGGCACTGAAGCTTTCTTT.

This rearrangement joins TRBV15 to TRBJ2-2; 14 positions match TRBD2. CDR3 size: 18 residues. V lost 5 bases and J lost 3; bases outside the gene matches: 8. The germline gives CDR1 LNHNV, CDR2 YYDKDF (reference sequence). This CDR3 is CATSYHTGLAGDTGELFF. Here the CDR3 DNA reads TGTGCCACCAGCTATCACACGGGACTAGCGGGAGACACCGGGGAGCTGTTTTTT.

This chain connects TRBV6-1 to TRBJ2-7; perhaps TRBD1 as D (6 bases). There are 14 residues in the CDR3. The germline V gene has CDR1 MNHNS and CDR2 SASEGT. V gave up 2 bases and J gave up 1 base, with 9 bases separating them. The CDR3 loop is CASSERGTSYEQYF. For the CDR3, the DNA is TGTGCCAGCAGTGAAAGGGGGACATCCTACGAGCAGTACTTC.

This clone has only one observation. This chain joins TRBV29-1 and TRBJ2-7; TRBD1 agrees at 8 bases. Germline V gene sequence: CDR1 SQVTM, CDR2 ANQGSEA. The CDR3 contains 15 residues. V lost 4 bases, J lost 1 base, and 9 bases stayed unmatched. CDR3 residues: CSVGGTGAKSYEQYF. The CDR3 DNA follows: TGCAGCGTTGGAGGGACAGGTGCCAAATCCTACGAGCAGTACTTC.

The J gene is TRBJ2-2, the V gene TRBV7-2, with no clear D. The CDR3 covers 15 residues. With 4 bases removed from V and 5 bases from J, the gap between germline ends came to 14 bases. The germline V gene encodes CDR1 SGHTA and CDR2 FQGNSA. The CDR3 loop reads CASSSVLTDTGELFF. Written as DNA, the CDR3 is TGTGCCAGCAGCTCTGTACTAACCGATACCGGGGAGCTGTTTTTT.

The chain is built from TRBV7-3 and TRBJ1-1; D gene unclear. CDR1 is SGHTA and CDR2 is FQGTGA in the germline V gene. The CDR3 contains 15 residues. V was trimmed by 2 bases and J by 7 bases, leaving 17 bases between them. The DNA of the CDR3 is TGTGCCAGCAGCTTAGAGGGATCCACCTCCAGTGAAGCTTTCTTT. Translated: CASSLEGSTSSEAFF.

This chain uses TRBV28 with TRBJ2-5; a weak D match, TRBD1 (8 bases). With 6 bases removed from V and 4 bases from J, the gap between germline ends came to 12 bases. The CDR3 length is 13 residues. CDR1 and CDR2 (germline): MDHEN, SYDVKM. CDR3 sequence (DNA): TGTGCCAGCAGATACAGGGGGGGAGAGACCCAGTACTTC. It codes for CASRYRGGETQYF. The entire variable domain, with the rest obtained from reference TRBV28 and TRBJ2-5, is as follows: DVKVTQSSRYLVKRTGEKVFLECVQDMDHENMFWYRQDPGLGLRLIYFSYDVKMKEKGDIPEGYSVSREKKERFSLILESASTNQTSMYLCASRYRGGETQYFGPGTRLLVL.

The rearrangement links TRBV5-4 to TRBJ2-5; TRBD2 matches 10 bases. The CDR3 loop spans 14 amino acids. The J segment lost 2 bases and the V segment lost 6 bases, leaving 4 bases of the junction unmatched. Germline lookup yields CDR1 SGHNT and CDR2 YYREEE (reference sequence). CDR3 nucleotide sequence: TGTGCCAGCACCCCAGCGGGGGGGCAAGAGACCCAGTACTTC. Amino acids: CASTPAGGQETQYF.

The chain is built from TRBV7-2 and TRBJ1-2; a weak D match, TRBD1 (5 bases). CDR3 length: 14 amino acids. Germline V gives CDR1 SGHTA, CDR2 FQGNSA. Trimming shortened V by 5 bases and J by 4 bases, and 14 bases separated the two germline ends. The CDR3 protein is CASSVQGTSYGYTF. DNA of the CDR3: TGTGCCAGCAGCGTCCAGGGTACGAGCTATGGCTACACCTTC.

The chain joins TRBV3-1 (or the pseudogene TRBV3-2) to TRBJ1-2; D is unclear. CDR1 is LGHDT and CDR2 is YNNKEL in the germline V gene (reference sequence). V dropped 3 bases and J dropped 2 bases, with 7 bases sitting between them. This CDR3 is built from 13 residues. The CDR3 DNA reads as TGTGCCAGCAGCCAGCGGCAGAACTATGGCTACACCTTC. Residues: CASSQRQNYGYTF.